This TCR beta chain was obtained from a study of blood T cell repertoires in COVID-19. Looking at the study overall: The United States, Italy and Spain supplied acute and convalescent COVID-19 samples.

The CDR3 loop spans 16 amino acids. Germline CDR1 MNHEY, CDR2 SVGAGI. V lost 0 bases to trimming and J lost 2 bases; unmatched junction nucleotides: 2. Using immunoSEQ multiplex PCR, the repertoire was profiled, and TCRdb retains in-frame clones only, with some absent. The profile shows around 100,000 clones, 90% of them singletons. Sequencing was carried out using peripheral blood. V is TRBV6-5 and J is TRBJ2-7, with 12 bases aligning to TRBD2. This TCR was recovered from a man in his forties or fifties with acute or convalescent COVID-19. CDR3 amino acids: CASSYSTSGGPYEQYF. The CDR3 DNA follows: TGTGCCAGCAGTTACTCTACTAGCGGGGGGCCCTACGAGCAGTACTTC.